These T cell receptor beta chains were read from a single sample in a study of blood T cell repertoires in COVID-19. Measured with immunoSEQ multiplex PCR; TCRdb has only the in-frame clones, and not every one. The sample carries fewer than 250,000 clones, 81% recorded once. The sequenced sample consisted of PBMCs or T cells enriched from blood (not recorded which). These receptors all come from a woman aged 50 to 60 with acute COVID-19. Each CDR3 is given with its conserved first and last residue.

v_call cdr3_aa
TRBV5-6 CASSLGPGGSATEAFF
TRBV25-1 CASTPGTNYGYTF
TRBV12-3/TRBV12-4 CASSFAGNTEAFF
TRBV28 CASSRPLGDNYGYTF
TRBV25-1 CASSGSQGSLTSTDTQYF
TRBV3-1/TRBV3-2 CASSQVVSGELFF
TRBV18 CASSPSDSSNYGYTF
TRBV20-1 CSASRGASGSHEQYF
TRBV5-1 CASSLGDSSNQPQHF
TRBV6-5 CASSSGPNTDTQYF
TRBV5-6 CASSFSDRSTYEQYF
TRBV3-1/TRBV3-2 CASSPIAGEDGYEQYF
TRBV19 CASSAGTGFYEQYF
TRBV12-3/TRBV12-4 CASSYQGNYGYTF
TRBV7-8 CASSSRLAVNEQFF
TRBV5-1 CASSTGLAGEYEQYF
TRBV7-9 CASSLNTLYEQYF
TRBV14 CASSPPGTRQYF
TRBV7-3 CASSLSVPSRGSLGTEAFF
TRBV5-1 CASSLGSAGSTDTQYF
TRBV2 CASSPRAGRGVEKLFF
TRBV7-9 CASSLTEGPEGLHF
TRBV27 CASSPQGGRASPLHF
TRBV18 CASSIGQAEYGYTF
TRBV5-6 CASSLFSEAFF
TRBV27 CASSSHGGSGRGWSTDTQYF
TRBV5-1 CASSLVTSGNNEQFF
TRBV27 CASSRAYEQYF
TRBV10-2 CASSDQTDNYEKLFF
TRBV18 CASSPMWGGTDTQYF
TRBV6-6 CASSATGTLKNIQYF
TRBV19 CASSIVSGGRQYF
TRBV9 CASSVDPLNTEAFF
TRBV28 CASSAPGQASYEQYF
TRBV12-3/TRBV12-4 CASSSGGGEQYF
TRBV7-2 CASSLSGLANYGYTF
TRBV4-3 CASSRQTSGGAMRDTQYF
TRBV30 CAWSVGVTEAFF
TRBV20-1 CSASGDLRTDTQYF
TRBV27 CASSLIGTGYGYTF
TRBV5-1 CASTATGAIGNTIYF
TRBV5-1 CASSPEAFNEKLFF
TRBV7-2 CASSSQGADSGNTIYF
TRBV29-1 CSVEGSGQGRYGYTF
TRBV24-1 CATSKEGLGRGMGHEQFF
TRBV28 CASFPFEGGAHSNQPQHF
TRBV4-3 CASSQKTGGSNYEQYF
TRBV6-5 CASTVGVAQREKLFF
TRBV3-1/TRBV3-2 CASSRHRESPLHF
TRBV4-3 CASSQELTVQETQYF
TRBV7-2 CASSSFSSSTEAFF
TRBV28 CAGRNEGTRALFF
TRBV28 CASSIRFEQFF
TRBV9 CASSAQGLAGAPEDTQYF
TRBV28 CASTSPGGGAGNTIYF
TRBV18 CASSPQGLVYNEQFF
TRBV5-1 CASSFEGAGPPRNEQFF